This T cell receptor (beta chain) is from a study of tissue T cells after allogeneic stem cell transplantation. Study-wide points: Within patients, tissue anatomy strongly shaped TCR repertoire composition.

Sequencing of TCRbeta CDR3 at survey depth gave sequences and template counts. Repertoires were generated with immunoSEQ multiplex PCR, while TCRdb's copy carries only in-frame clones and drops some. In the table there are 9,500 or so clones, approximately 47% of which are singletons. Time point of the sample: mouse harvest day 7 after allogeneic transplant. The graft held 10^6 splenic CD5+ T cells and 10^7 T-cell-depleted bone marrow cells. Tissues came from B6→BALB/c major-mismatch GVHD mice at day 7 or 14. Per germline, CDR1 LGHNA and CDR2 YNLKQL (reference sequence). V lost 3 bases and J lost 8; bases outside the gene matches: 1. The CDR3 runs to 13 residues. This clone was detected only a few times. The antigen remains unidentified. These gene names are mouse names. The sequenced fragment ends 1 residue before the CDR3 boundary, so the rest is inferred from the germline J gene.

This sequence was found in a female BALB/c mouse given C57BL/6 T cells with graft-versus-host disease after an allogeneic hematopoietic cell transplant. V usage is TRBV5 and J usage is TRBJ1-3; 10 bases agree with TRBD1. Sequencing was performed on skin. The covered CDR3 bases are TGTGCCAGCAGCCAGGGGACAGGGGATACGCTCTAT. It codes for CASSQGTGDTLY. The full-length CDR3 reads as CASSQGTGDTLYF.